This TCR beta chain was captured in a study of identical twins. TCRdb analysed the 5' RACE reads with MiXCR anew, one entry per CDR3 protein. The table records about 240,000 distinct CDR3 sequences, approximately 10% of them present only once. This clonotype was seen more than once but under ten times. The CDR3 covers 16 residues. The V end was cut by 4 bases, the J end by 4 bases, with 18 bases between. Germline-derived CDR1 and CDR2 are MRHNA and SNTAGT. The chain links TRBV6-4 to TRBJ2-3, with unresolved D. Sequencing used memory T cells sorted from blood. This clonotype was obtained from a man aged 45 to 65 in good health. CDR3 bases: TGTGCCAGCAGTGCCAGCCTCACCCCATCGGCAGATACGCAGTATTTT. As protein: CASSASLTPSADTQYF.